This T cell receptor (beta chain) was profiled in a study of T cell responses to AZD1222 COVID-19 vaccine. The table came from immunoSEQ multiplex PCR; TCRdb's copy has only in-frame clones and leaves some out. This repertoire shows some 280,000 clones, about 94% found once; its top ten account for around 0.6%. The CDR3 runs to 14 residues. Trimming pared 3 bases from V and 0 bases from J, leaving 9 bases between. Germline-derived CDR1 and CDR2 are LNHDA and SQIVND (reference sequence). This TCR was sampled from an adult who received the AZD1222 COVID-19 vaccine. The J gene is TRBJ2-7, the V gene TRBV19; a possible D gene is TRBD1 (6 bases). Sequenced here: peripheral blood, sampled 28 days after the second AZD1222 dose. The CDR3 sequence: CASSIQGSSYEQYF. CDR3 sequence (DNA): TGTGCCAGTAGTATTCAGGGGAGCTCCTACGAGCAGTACTTC. The full variable domain, rest sourced from reference TRBV19 and TRBJ2-7, is DGGITQSPKYLFRKEGQNVTLSCEQNLNHDAMYWYRQDPGQGLRLIYYSQIVNDFQKGDIAEGYSVSREKKESFPLTVTSAQKNPTAFYLCASSIQGSSYEQYFGPGTRLTVT.